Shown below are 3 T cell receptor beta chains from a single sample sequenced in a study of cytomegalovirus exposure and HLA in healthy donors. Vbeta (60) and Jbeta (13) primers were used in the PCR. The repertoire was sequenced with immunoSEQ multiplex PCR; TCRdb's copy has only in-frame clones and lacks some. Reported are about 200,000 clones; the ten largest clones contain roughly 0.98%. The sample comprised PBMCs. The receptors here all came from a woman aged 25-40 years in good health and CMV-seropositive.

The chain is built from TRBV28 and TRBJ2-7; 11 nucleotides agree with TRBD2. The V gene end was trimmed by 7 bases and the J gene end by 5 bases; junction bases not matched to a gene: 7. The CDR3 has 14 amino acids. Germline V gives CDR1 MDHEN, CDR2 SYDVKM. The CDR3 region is CASKRLAGMDEQYF. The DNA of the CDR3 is TGTGCCAGCAAAAGACTAGCGGGAATGGACGAGCAGTACTTC.

The CDR3 region has the DNA TGCGCCAGCAGCTTGGAGGGACAGGGGGACTATGGCTACACCTTC. Amino acid sequence: CASSLEGQGDYGYTF. V is TRBV5-1 and J is TRBJ1-2; 11 bases are a match to TRBD1. Germline V gene data show CDR1 as SGHRS and CDR2 as YFSETQ. The V gene end was trimmed by 0 bases and the J gene end by 3 bases; junction bases not matched to a gene: 1. This CDR3 region has 15 residues. The entire variable domain, with the rest obtained from reference TRBV5-1 and TRBJ1-2, is as follows: KAGVTQTPRYLIKTRGQQVTLSCSPISGHRSVSWYQQTPGQGLQFLFEYFSETQRNKGNFPGRFSGRQFSNSRSEMNVSTLELGDSALYLCASSLEGQGDYGYTFGSGTRLTVV.

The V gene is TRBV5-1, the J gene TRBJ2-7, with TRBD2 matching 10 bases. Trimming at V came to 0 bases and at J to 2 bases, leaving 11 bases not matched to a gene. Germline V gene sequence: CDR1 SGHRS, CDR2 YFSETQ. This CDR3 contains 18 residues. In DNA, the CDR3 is TGCGCCAGCAGCTTGGAGTTTTCTAGCGGGAGACCCACCTACGAGCAGTACTTC. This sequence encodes CASSLEFSSGRPTYEQYF.